One and the same sample provided the 26 T cell receptor beta chains below, sequenced in a study of T-cell memory formation after mild COVID-19. MiXCR was run by TCRdb on the 5' RACE reads, yielding one entry per CDR3 protein. The data show over 450,000 distinct CDR3 sequences, about a fifth seen once. The specimen sequenced was PBMCs or a T cell subset sorted from them (not recorded which). The receptors were sampled from an adult woman who had mild COVID-19 (a few samples of this study predate the infection). Cell type and time point are not known.

This chain joins TRBV6-5 and TRBJ1-1; D not certain. V lost 6 bases, J lost 0 bases, and 8 bases lay in between. Germline-derived CDR1 and CDR2 are MNHEY and SVGAGI. CDR3 length: 13 amino acids. CDR3 in DNA: TGTGCCAGCAGGCCGAGATTGAACACTGAAGCTTTCTTT. This gives the protein CASRPRLNTEAFF.

The V and J genes are TRBV5-4 and TRBJ2-7, with a possible D match to TRBD1 (6 bases). Trimming took 2 bases from V and 0 from J, leaving 12 bases between them. This CDR3 comprises 15 residues. The germline CDR1 and CDR2 sequences are SGHNT and YYREEE (reference sequence). This chain's CDR3 is CASSFSRDNSYEQYF. In DNA, the CDR3 is TGTGCCAGCAGCTTTTCTCGGGACAACTCCTACGAGCAGTACTTC.

This clonotype was counted only a few times. This sequence joins TRBV24-1 and TRBJ2-1, with TRBD1 matching 8 bases. Germline V lookup: CDR1 KGHDR, CDR2 SFDVKD. J lost 2 bases, V lost 4 bases, and 6 bases had no gene match. The CDR3 runs to 16 residues. CDR3: CATSDRRTGTYNEQFF. The CDR3 DNA reads as TGTGCCACCAGTGACCGAAGGACAGGGACCTACAATGAGCAGTTCTTC.

This clonotype was picked up many times. The CDR3 coding sequence is TGTGCCAGCAGCTTAGGACGGGACAGAACCTACGAGCAGTACTTC. As protein: CASSLGRDRTYEQYF. This sequence joins TRBV7-6 and TRBJ2-7; 7 bases line up with TRBD1. This CDR3 contains 15 residues. The junction had 5 bases not matched to a gene; V was cut back by 1 base and J by 2 bases. Germline CDR1 and CDR2: SGHVS and FNYEAQ.

This clonotype appeared a few times. In nucleotides, the CDR3 is TGTGCCAGCAGTTACTCACTGGTCTACGAGCAGTACTTC. Its protein product is CASSYSLVYEQYF. The genes are TRBV6-2 or TRBV6-3 and TRBJ2-7, with D unclear. The V end lost 0 bases, the J end lost 3 bases, and 6 bases lay between the germline ends. CDR1 and CDR2 (germline): MNHEY, SVGEGT. The length of the CDR3 is 13 residues.

The V call is TRBV12-3 or TRBV12-4, the J call TRBJ1-1, with D perhaps TRBD1 (6 bases). V shed 1 base and J shed 5 bases, with 23 bases lying between them. The CDR3 covers 18 residues. CDR3 residues: CASSLGGYRGQGTTEAFF. The CDR3 nucleotides are TGTGCCAGCAGTTTAGGCGGATACCGGGGGCAGGGGACGACTGAAGCTTTCTTT.

This clonotype appeared a few times. This chain links TRBV20-1 with TRBJ1-1; tentative D call: TRBD1 (5 bases). CDR1 is DFQATT, CDR2 SNEGSKA, per germline (reference sequence). The CDR3 loop spans 13 amino acids. Trimming cost V 5 bases and J 3 bases, with 13 bases left between them. The DNA for the CDR3 is TGCAGTGCTGCCCCGGGGGTCGACACTGAAGCTTTCTTT. Translation: CSAAPGVDTEAFF.

The chain carries TRBV3-1 and TRBJ1-1; D is ambiguous. Germline CDR1 LGHDT, CDR2 YNNKEL (reference sequence). The CDR3 sequence is 14 residues long. Trimming took 0 bases from V and 3 from J, leaving 8 bases between them. The CDR3 here is CASSQDLLDTEAFF. The CDR3 nucleotides are TGTGCCAGCAGCCAAGATCTTCTGGACACTGAAGCTTTCTTT.

This clonotype was picked up a small number of times. The J gene is TRBJ2-5, the V gene TRBV5-1, with 8 nucleotides matching TRBD2. CDR1 is SGHRS, CDR2 YFSETQ, per germline. The length of the CDR3 is 15 residues. Trimming cost V 5 bases and J 3 bases; bases outside gene matches: 9. The CDR3 loop reads CASSRQAGEEETQYF. The DNA for the CDR3 is TGCGCCAGCAGTCGCCAAGCGGGGGAAGAAGAGACCCAGTACTTC.

This rearrangement joins TRBV5-1 to TRBJ2-3; 13 nucleotides match TRBD2. The CDR3 covers 16 residues. Germline loops: CDR1 SGHRS, CDR2 YFSETQ. Losses at the gene ends were 4 bases for V and 6 bases for J; bases not matched to a gene: 8. The CDR3 protein is CASSPRTSGGADTQYF. CDR3 sequence (DNA): TGCGCCAGCAGCCCACGAACTAGCGGGGGGGCGGATACGCAGTATTTT.

This clonotype showed up just a few times. The chain has TRBV6-6 and TRBJ1-5, with no clear D. This CDR3 region has 15 residues. V shed 3 bases and J shed 6 bases, with 15 bases lying between them. Germline V gene data show CDR1 as MNHNY and CDR2 as SVGAGI (reference sequence). The CDR3 DNA reads TGTGCCAGCAGTTATTCACGGGGTGTGGGTCAGCCCCAGCATTTT. Its protein product is CASSYSRGVGQPQHF.

This clonotype was observed a few times. The gene calls are TRBV19 and TRBJ2-5; D not resolved. The V gene's germline CDR1 is LNHDA and CDR2 SQIVND (reference sequence). Trimming cost V 0 bases and J 0 bases, with 8 bases left between them. This CDR3 contains 15 residues. CDR3 sequence reads: CASSIDIEYQETQYF. The DNA of the CDR3 is TGTGCCAGTAGTATAGACATCGAGTACCAAGAGACCCAGTACTTC.

This clonotype was seen at least ten times. The chain links TRBV9 to TRBJ2-7; 13 bases agree with TRBD2. The CDR3 is 16 residues long. Germline V lookup: CDR1 SGDLS, CDR2 YYNGEE. V trimming: 4 bases; J trimming: 7 bases; junction bases outside the gene matches: 11. The CDR3 loop is CASSSRTSGSNSEQYF. CDR3 nucleotide sequence: TGTGCCAGCAGCTCAAGGACTAGCGGGAGTAATTCGGAGCAGTACTTC.

The table lists this clonotype with a few counts. The gene calls are TRBV2 and TRBJ2-7; TRBD1 might be the D (6 bases). Germline V gene data show CDR1 as SNHLY and CDR2 as FYNNEI. V shed 2 bases and J shed 3 bases, with 26 bases lying between them. The CDR3 runs to 19 residues. CDR3 in amino acids: CASSERRQGWVTLDYEQYF. CDR3 DNA sequence: TGTGCCAGCAGTGAACGACGGCAGGGGTGGGTCACCTTGGACTACGAGCAGTACTTC.

This chain joins TRBV29-1 and TRBJ1-2, with D perhaps TRBD1 (5 bases). Between the trimmed V and J ends, which lost 8 bases and 4 bases, there was a span of 14 bases. The CDR3 contains 12 residues. Germline lookup yields CDR1 SQVTM and CDR2 ANQGSEA. CDR3 residues: CSFRDLTYGYTF. The CDR3, as DNA: TGCAGCTTCAGGGACCTCACCTATGGCTACACCTTC.

This sequence joins TRBV5-8 and TRBJ1-2, with D possibly being TRBD1 (6 bases). The CDR3 sequence is 14 residues long. Trimming cost V 6 bases and J 4 bases, with 16 bases left between them. Germline-derived CDR1 and CDR2 are SGHTS and YDEGEE. The CDR3 here is CASNLDGGVYGYTF. CDR3 nucleotide sequence: TGTGCCAGCAACCTGGACGGGGGCGTCTATGGCTACACCTTC.

The rearrangement joins TRBV7-9 to TRBJ1-2, with 8 bases aligning to TRBD1. Germline trimming cut 5 bases from V and 4 bases from J; bases unmatched to any gene: 15. This CDR3 has 17 amino acids. Germline V lookup: CDR1 SEHNR, CDR2 FQNEAQ (reference sequence). CDR3 region: CASSVSGGRGSGYGYTF. The CDR3 DNA reads as TGTGCCAGCAGCGTATCAGGGGGCAGAGGTTCAGGCTATGGCTACACCTTC.

A few counts support this clonotype. The chain combines TRBV7-8 with TRBJ2-2, with TRBD2 as a possible D gene (5 bases). This CDR3 has 22 residues. The germline V and J ends were trimmed by 1 base and 0 bases, with 27 bases remaining between them. In germline, CDR1 is SGHVS, CDR2 FQNEAQ. The CDR3 spells CASSLGIMAYLAGGANTGELFF. The CDR3, as DNA: TGTGCCAGCAGCTTAGGAATTATGGCGTATCTAGCTGGTGGCGCGAACACCGGGGAGCTGTTTTTT.

This clonotype was seen a few times. J is TRBJ1-1 and V is TRBV29-1; the D is unclear. This CDR3 is 15 amino acids long. Germline V gives CDR1 SQVTM, CDR2 ANQGSEA. The V end lost 0 bases, the J end lost 0 bases, and 11 bases lay between the germline ends. CDR3 region: CSVEDLRGMNTEAFF. Here the CDR3 DNA reads TGCAGCGTTGAAGATCTTCGCGGCATGAACACTGAAGCTTTCTTT. Using reference TRBV29-1 and TRBJ1-1 for the parts outside the CDR3, the full variable domain is SAVISQKPSRDICQRGTSLTIQCQVDSQVTMMFWYRQQPGQSLTLIATANQGSEATYESGFVIDKFPISRPNLTFSTLTVSNMSPEDSSIYLCSVEDLRGMNTEAFFGQGTRLTVV.

This sequence joins TRBV24-1 and TRBJ2-3; D call uncertain. V dropped 0 bases and J dropped 4 bases, with 7 bases sitting between them. The CDR3 runs 14 residues. The germline V gene has CDR1 KGHDR and CDR2 SFDVKD. The CDR3 DNA sequence: TGTGCCACCAGTGATTTGTTCCGCGCAGATACGCAGTATTTT. This sequence encodes CATSDLFRADTQYF.

CDR3 nucleotide sequence: TGTGCCAGCAGCCCCGGTGTAGCGGGGTCCTACGAGCAGTACTTC. This codes for CASSPGVAGSYEQYF. V gene TRBV7-9 combines with J gene TRBJ2-7, with 8 bases matching TRBD2. After removal of 5 bases from V and 1 base from J, the junction contained 7 bases not matched to a gene. Per the germline V gene, CDR1 is SEHNR and CDR2 is FQNEAQ (reference sequence). This CDR3 is 15 amino acids long. The full variable domain, in which reference TRBV7-9 and TRBJ2-7 provide the parts outside the CDR3, is DTGVSQNPRHKITKRGQNVTFRCDPISEHNRLYWYRQTLGQGPEFLTYFQNEAQLEKSRLLSDRFSAERPKGSFSTLEIQRTEQGDSAMYLCASSPGVAGSYEQYFGPGTRLTVT.

This clonotype was seen only a few times. V gene TRBV5-1 combines with J gene TRBJ1-2; D remains unclear. V shed 0 bases and J shed 4 bases, with 10 bases lying between them. This CDR3 contains 14 residues. Germline loops: CDR1 SGHRS, CDR2 YFSETQ. CDR3 amino acids: CASSLDPTSYGYTF. As DNA, the CDR3 is TGCGCCAGCAGCTTGGACCCAACTTCCTATGGCTACACCTTC.

CDR3 residues: CSASVSLAKNIQYF. The CDR3 DNA reads TGCAGTGCTAGTGTATCTCTAGCCAAAAACATTCAGTACTTC. The chain is built from TRBV20-1 and TRBJ2-4; D gene uncertain. The germline V gene encodes CDR1 DFQATT and CDR2 SNEGSKA (reference sequence). This CDR3 has 14 amino acids. The V gene lost 3 bases and the J gene lost 0 bases, with 9 bases spanning the gap.

The rearrangement links TRBV20-1 to TRBJ2-1; a possible D gene is TRBD2 (6 bases). Germline V gene lookup returns CDR1 DFQATT and CDR2 SNEGSKA (reference sequence). V was cut by 1 base and J by 0 bases, with 22 bases left in between. The CDR3 is made up of 19 amino acids. The CDR3 coding sequence is TGCAGTGCTAGAGTGCGGGGAGGTACATCGGGTGGCTCCTACAATGAGCAGTTCTTC. It is translated as CSARVRGGTSGGSYNEQFF.

V gene TRBV30 combines with J gene TRBJ2-5; D may match TRBD1 or TRBD2 (5 bases each). The CDR3 extends over 11 amino acids. CDR1 GTSNPN and CDR2 SVGIG come from the germline V gene (reference sequence). The V gene lost 3 bases and the J gene lost 9 bases, with 11 bases spanning the gap. Here the CDR3 reads CAWREVGAQYF. CDR3 in DNA: TGTGCCTGGAGGGAGGTGGGGGCCCAGTACTTC. Filled out from reference TRBV30 and TRBJ2-5, the complete variable domain reads SQTIHQWPATLVQPVGSPLSLECTVEGTSNPNLYWYRQAAGRGLQLLFYSVGIGQISSEVPQNLSASRPQDRQFILSSKKLLLSDSGFYLCAWREVGAQYFGPGTRLLVL.

The CDR3 here is CSVEATAYEQYF. CDR3 nucleotide sequence: TGCAGCGTTGAAGCGACGGCCTACGAGCAGTACTTC. V is TRBV29-1 and J is TRBJ2-7; D call uncertain. Germline V lookup: CDR1 SQVTM, CDR2 ANQGSEA. The CDR3 is 12 amino acids. V was trimmed by 1 base and J by 2 bases, leaving 6 bases between them.